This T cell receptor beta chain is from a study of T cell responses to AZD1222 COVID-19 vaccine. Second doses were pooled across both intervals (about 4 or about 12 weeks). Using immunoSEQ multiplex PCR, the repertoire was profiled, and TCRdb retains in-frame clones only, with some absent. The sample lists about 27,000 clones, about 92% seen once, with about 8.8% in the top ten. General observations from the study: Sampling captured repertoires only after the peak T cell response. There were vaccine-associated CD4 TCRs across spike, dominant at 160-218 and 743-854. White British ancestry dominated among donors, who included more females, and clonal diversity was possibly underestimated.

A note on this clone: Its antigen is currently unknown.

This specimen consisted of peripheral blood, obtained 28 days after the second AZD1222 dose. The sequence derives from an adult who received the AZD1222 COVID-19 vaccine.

The DNA for the CDR3 is TGTGCCTGGAGGACTAGCGGGAGGGCCTATGAGCAGTTCTTC. Translation gives CAWRTSGRAYEQFF. This chain links TRBV30 with TRBJ2-1; 14 bases line up with TRBD2. V shed 3 bases and J 8 bases; nucleotides not matched to a gene: 3. This CDR3 region has 14 residues. The germline CDR1 and CDR2 sequences are GTSNPN and SVGIG (reference sequence). Looking up the rest from reference TRBV30 and TRBJ2-1 gives the full variable domain: SQTIHQWPATLVQPVGSPLSLECTVEGTSNPNLYWYRQAAGRGLQLLFYSVGIGQISSEVPQNLSASRPQDRQFILSSKKLLLSDSGFYLCAWRTSGRAYEQFFGPGTRLTVL.